A single sample gave rise to the 17 T cell receptor beta chains below, sequenced in a study of T cells in Graves' hyperthyroidism and ophthalmopathy. Template material for amplifying TCR beta CDR3 regions consisted of RNA transcripts. A set of HTBI primers served as the primers for a first-round RT-PCR of the TCR CDR3. Each CDR3 protein is one row after TCRdb ran MiXCR on the multiplex PCR reads. The sample contains around 350,000 distinct CDR3 sequences, about 20% of which appear only once. The source material was blood. Source of these receptors: a woman aged 18-35 years with Graves' hyperthyroidism.

This clonotype was detected many times. The rearrangement uses TRBV15 and TRBJ2-5; D is possibly TRBD1 or TRBD2 (5 bases each). Trimming stripped 0 bases from V and 5 bases from J, with 16 bases between. CDR1 LNHNV and CDR2 YYDKDF come from the germline V gene (reference sequence). The CDR3 has 16 amino acids. The CDR3 nucleotides are TGTGCCACCAGCAGAGATCAAAGGGGTTCGGGGGAGACCCAGTACTTC. This sequence encodes CATSRDQRGSGETQYF.

Ten or more counts support this clonotype. V gene TRBV10-3 combines with J gene TRBJ1-1; D call uncertain. V was cut by 7 bases and J by 6 bases, with 9 bases left in between. This CDR3 contains 11 residues. The germline V gene encodes CDR1 ENHRY and CDR2 SYGVKD. CDR3 amino acids: CAIKGSSEAFF. In DNA, the CDR3 is TGTGCCATCAAGGGCAGTTCTGAAGCTTTCTTT.

The table lists this clonotype with a few counts. V gene TRBV27 combines with J gene TRBJ1-1; no definite D call. Germline V gene sequence: CDR1 MNHEY, CDR2 SMNVEV (reference sequence). With 7 bases removed from V and 0 bases from J, the gap between germline ends came to 9 bases. The CDR3 runs 13 residues. This CDR3 reads CASTGFMNTEAFF. The CDR3 DNA sequence: TGTGCCAGCACTGGTTTCATGAACACTGAAGCTTTCTTT.

This clonotype was recorded many times. V is TRBV30 and J is TRBJ1-1, with a tentative D call TRBD1 (5 bases). The germline CDR1 and CDR2 sequences are GTSNPN and SVGIG (reference sequence). Trimming shortened V by 4 bases and J by 6 bases, and 9 bases separated the two germline ends. The CDR3 runs to 11 residues. The CDR3 spells CAWTLTAEAFF. The DNA of the CDR3 is TGTGCCTGGACCTTGACAGCTGAAGCTTTCTTT. Full variable domain (missing parts from reference TRBV30 and TRBJ1-1): SQTIHQWPATLVQPVGSPLSLECTVEGTSNPNLYWYRQAAGRGLQLLFYSVGIGQISSEVPQNLSASRPQDRQFILSSKKLLLSDSGFYLCAWTLTAEAFFGQGTRLTVV.

This clonotype was detected many times. This rearrangement joins TRBV20-1 to TRBJ2-3; D remains ambiguous. The CDR3 covers 13 residues. Trimming shortened V by 3 bases and J by 4 bases, and 11 bases separated the two germline ends. Germline CDR1 and CDR2: DFQATT and SNEGSKA (reference sequence). CDR3 coding DNA: TGCAGTGCTAGGGGTAGGGCTGCAGATACGCAGTATTTT. It is translated as CSARGRAADTQYF.

This clonotype was seen ten or more times. The chain employs TRBV10-3 and TRBJ2-2; possible D gene TRBD1, 6 bases. This CDR3 comprises 13 residues. CDR1 and CDR2 (germline): ENHRY, SYGVKD. Trimming took 3 bases from V and 7 from J, leaving 9 bases between them. CDR3 nucleotide sequence: TGTGCCATCAGTGAAACAGGGAGCGGGGAGCTGTTTTTT. Amino acids: CAISETGSGELFF.

The sample holds a few counts of this clonotype. A single base separates this from a much larger clone, so it may be a read error. J is TRBJ2-7 and V is TRBV11-2; D remains unclear. Germline V CDR1 and CDR2: SGHAT, FQNNGV. The CDR3 covers 15 residues. The CDR3 DNA sequence: TGTGCCAGCAGCTTAAAGATTGGGCGGATCTACGAGCGGTACTTC. This codes for CASSLKIGRIYERYF.

In its sample, this clonotype was seen many times. The chain couples TRBV12-3 or TRBV12-4 to TRBJ1-1, with 7 bases that match TRBD1. The CDR3 contains 16 residues. The ends lost 5 bases at V and 4 bases at J; junction bases unmatched: 13. CDR3 region: CASSLWTGPRSTEAFF. CDR3 coding DNA: TGTGCCAGCAGTCTTTGGACAGGACCGAGGAGCACTGAAGCTTTCTTT.

Ten or more counts support this clonotype. This rearrangement joins TRBV29-1 to TRBJ1-2; D call uncertain. The CDR3 totals 15 residues. Trimming took 6 bases from V and 0 from J, leaving 17 bases between them. Germline CDR1 and CDR2: SQVTM and ANQGSEA. DNA for the CDR3: TGCAGCGTCCCCTCGGAAGGATCAACTAACTATGGCTACACCTTC. It codes for CSVPSEGSTNYGYTF.

The chain combines TRBV6-1 with TRBJ1-1; no clear D gene. The CDR3 is made up of 14 amino acids. The V end was cut by 8 bases, the J end by 0 bases, with 13 bases between. Germline V gives CDR1 MNHNS, CDR2 SASEGT. The CDR3 DNA reads as TGTGCCAGCGGGATCAAAACTTTGAACACTGAAGCTTTCTTT. Protein sequence: CASGIKTLNTEAFF.

The V gene is TRBV28, the J gene TRBJ2-7; weak D call: TRBD1 (8 bases). Trimming took 5 bases from V and 9 from J, leaving 20 bases between them. This CDR3 is 14 amino acids long. The V gene's germline CDR1 is MDHEN and CDR2 SYDVKM. CDR3 coding DNA: TGTGCCAGCAGTACCGACAGGGGCTTAGCGGGGCAGTACTTC. This encodes CASSTDRGLAGQYF.

The chain combines TRBV15 with TRBJ2-6; the D gene is possibly TRBD1 (5 bases). This CDR3 contains 17 residues. Germline values: CDR1 LNHNV, CDR2 YYDKDF (reference sequence). V was shortened by 0 bases and J by 2 bases, with 11 bases between the two germline ends. CDR3 region: CATSREGVWAGANVLTF. The CDR3 DNA sequence: TGTGCCACCAGCAGAGAAGGGGTTTGGGCTGGGGCCAACGTCCTGACTTTC.

This clonotype was counted at least ten times. J is TRBJ2-5 and V is TRBV20-1; D remains unclear. From germline, CDR1 is DFQATT and CDR2 SNEGSKA (reference sequence). V dropped 5 bases and J dropped 4 bases, with 14 bases sitting between them. The CDR3 runs to 13 residues. Written as DNA, the CDR3 is TGCAGTGCTCCATCCTTAGCAGGAGAGACCCAGTACTTC. It encodes CSAPSLAGETQYF.

This clonotype was observed many times. J is TRBJ2-7 and V is TRBV20-1; 8 bases are shared with TRBD2. Germline CDR1 reads DFQATT; CDR2 reads SNEGSKA (reference sequence). With 6 bases clipped from V and 4 bases from J, the junction kept 8 bases outside the gene matches. The CDR3 is 13 residues long. In nucleotides, the CDR3 is TGCAGTGCCTCGCGGGGGGTACTATACGAGCAGTACTTC. This codes for CSASRGVLYEQYF.

This clonotype has at least ten counts. This sequence joins TRBV29-1 and TRBJ1-2, with D unresolved. The CDR3 runs 13 residues. Germline-derived CDR1 and CDR2 are SQVTM and ANQGSEA. The ends were cut back, 7 bases at V and 5 bases at J, with 17 bases in the middle. CDR3 DNA sequence: TGCAGCGCCATGCCGTTAGCTGGGTATGGCTACACCTTC. Protein product: CSAMPLAGYGYTF.

This clonotype came up many times. CDR3 amino acids: CASSDGDSNQPQHF. The CDR3 bases are TGTGCCAGCAGTGACGGGGATAGCAATCAGCCCCAGCATTTT. This chain joins TRBV6-4 and TRBJ1-5; D call uncertain. This CDR3 has 14 amino acids. Trimming cost V 2 bases and J 0 bases, with 5 bases left between them. Per germline, CDR1 MRHNA and CDR2 SNTAGT.

This clonotype was seen ten or more times. J is TRBJ2-5 and V is TRBV12-3 or TRBV12-4; D gene uncertain. The CDR3 length is 11 residues. V was trimmed by 3 bases and J by 5 bases, leaving 4 bases between them. CDR3 DNA sequence: TGTGCCAGCAGTTTGACGGAGACCCAGTACTTC. It codes for CASSLTETQYF.